These 19 T cell receptor beta chains originate from one sample sequenced in a study of OX40 agonist ivuxolimab in advanced cancers. Only in-frame clones appear in the TCRdb table, and some are missing; sequencing was by immunoSEQ multiplex PCR. The repertoire holds about 29,000 clones, with around 90% as singletons. The sample was CD4+ or CD8+ T cells sorted from blood, taken in a trial of the OX40 agonist ivuxolimab. Receptors originate from an adult with an advanced solid tumor such as melanoma, head and neck, liver or kidney cancer.

The chain is built from TRBV27 and TRBJ1-5; 8 bases are a match to TRBD1. Germline assignment: CDR1 MNHEY and CDR2 SMNVEV (reference sequence). This CDR3 region has 15 residues. The V gene end was trimmed by 5 bases and the J gene end by 2 bases; junction bases not matched to a gene: 5. This CDR3 is CASSIGQGGNQPQHF. In nucleotides, the CDR3 is TGTGCCAGCAGTATAGGACAGGGAGGCAATCAGCCCCAGCATTTT.

The V call is TRBV15, the J call TRBJ2-2, with D unresolved. The CDR3 runs 11 residues. Germline lookup yields CDR1 LNHNV and CDR2 YYDKDF (reference sequence). V was pared by 4 bases and J by 4 bases, with 1 base between. The CDR3 DNA sequence: TGTGCCACCAGCACCACCGGGGAGCTGTTTTTT. Protein product: CATSTTGELFF.

The chain uses TRBV27 and TRBJ2-5; the match to TRBD2 covers 8 bases. The CDR3 sequence is 18 residues long. CDR1 MNHEY and CDR2 SMNVEV come from the germline V gene (reference sequence). V shed 3 bases, J shed 1 base, and the junction held 13 bases outside the gene matches. The CDR3 DNA reads TGTGCCAGCAGTTTCAGGGCTACTAGCGGAAAGATCCAAGAGACCCAGTACTTC. The encoded protein is CASSFRATSGKIQETQYF.

The chain joins TRBV4-1 to TRBJ1-2, with D unclear. This CDR3 is 14 amino acids long. The V end was cut by 3 bases, the J end by 4 bases, with 12 bases between. The V gene's germline CDR1 is MGHRA and CDR2 YSYEKL. The CDR3 spells CASSHRGSPYGYTF. The CDR3 DNA sequence: TGCGCCAGCAGCCACCGAGGATCACCCTATGGCTACACCTTC.

This sequence joins TRBV7-9 and TRBJ2-2; 8 positions match TRBD1. This CDR3 has 16 amino acids. V lost 5 bases to trimming and J lost 8 bases; unmatched junction nucleotides: 13. Germline assignment: CDR1 SEHNR and CDR2 FQNEAQ (reference sequence). The CDR3 coding sequence is TGTGCCAGCAGCCGCGTTCAGGGGGCCCGTTTTGGGGAGCTGTTTTTT. Encoded protein: CASSRVQGARFGELFF.

CDR3 in DNA: TGCGCCAGCAGCCAAGCGATTGGGCGGGGTCGAGATACGCAGTATTTT. Residues: CASSQAIGRGRDTQYF. The chain employs TRBV4-1 and TRBJ2-3; TRBD2 is a possible D gene (6 bases). Germline CDR1 MGHRA, CDR2 YSYEKL. CDR3 length: 16 amino acids. V was cut by 1 base and J by 5 bases, with 16 bases left in between.

This chain links TRBV6-5 with TRBJ1-5; D may be TRBD1 (6 bases). In germline, CDR1 is MNHEY, CDR2 SVGAGI. There are 15 residues in the CDR3. Trimming removed 6 bases at V and 5 bases at J, with 17 bases between. The CDR3 bases are TGTGCCAGCAGCCCATGGGACAAACCCCATCAGCCCCAGCATTTT. It specifies CASSPWDKPHQPQHF.

The CDR3 spells CASSPVTGDHEQYF. In nucleotides, the CDR3 is TGTGCCAGCTCACCAGTGACAGGGGACCACGAGCAGTACTTC. The chain couples TRBV18 to TRBJ2-7, with TRBD1 matching over 8 bases. The ends lost 2 bases at V and 5 bases at J; junction bases unmatched: 5. Germline CDR1 and CDR2: KGHSH and LQKENI. There are 14 residues in the CDR3. The complete variable domain, with remaining parts taken from reference TRBV18 and TRBJ2-7, reads NAGVMQNPRHLVRRRGQEARLRCSPMKGHSHVYWYRQLPEEGLKFMVYLQKENIIDESGMPKERFSAEFPKEGPSILRIQQVVRGDSAAYFCASSPVTGDHEQYFGPGTRLTVT.

The sample holds one count of this clone. The chain's CDR3 is CASSVTGGNTEAFF. The CDR3 DNA follows: TGTGCCAGCAGCGTTACAGGGGGCAACACTGAAGCTTTCTTT. The chain employs TRBV9 and TRBJ1-1, with 9 bases fitting TRBD1. Germline-derived CDR1 and CDR2 are SGDLS and YYNGEE. J gave up 2 bases and V 2 bases, and 1 base lay outside the gene matches. The CDR3 loop spans 14 amino acids.

The CDR3 is CASSFSQGSSYEQYF. DNA of the CDR3: TGTGCCAGCAGTTTCTCCCAGGGAAGCTCCTACGAGCAGTACTTC. V and J are TRBV27 and TRBJ2-7, with a tentative D call TRBD1 (5 bases). V shed 3 bases and J shed 0 bases, with 12 bases lying between them. The CDR3 covers 15 residues. Germline values: CDR1 MNHEY, CDR2 SMNVEV (reference sequence).

The chain couples TRBV7-6 to TRBJ2-7; TRBD2 agrees at 10 bases. Germline CDR1 reads SGHVS; CDR2 reads FNYEAQ. The trim removed 5 bases at V and 5 bases at J, leaving 12 bases unmatched. The CDR3 runs to 16 residues. The CDR3 nucleotides read TGTGCCAGCAGCCCCTGTCTAGCGGGAGAAGCGCACGAGCAGTACTTC. This gives the protein CASSPCLAGEAHEQYF.

The rearrangement joins TRBV2 to TRBJ1-2, with 10 bases aligning to TRBD1. The V gene end was trimmed by 6 bases and the J gene end by 5 bases; junction bases not matched to a gene: 3. Germline V gene lookup returns CDR1 SNHLY and CDR2 FYNNEI. The CDR3 loop spans 13 amino acids. CDR3 region: CASRGTGDYGYTF. CDR3 bases: TGTGCCAGCAGGGGGACAGGGGATTATGGCTACACCTTC.

The chain employs TRBV6-6 and TRBJ2-5, with D perhaps TRBD1 (5 bases). The CDR3 loop spans 13 amino acids. V was shortened by 7 bases and J by 3 bases, with 12 bases between the two germline ends. Germline CDR1 is MNHNY and CDR2 is SVGAGI (reference sequence). The CDR3 DNA sequence: TGTGCCAGCATCCTGGGGCCAAAAGAGACCCAGTACTTC. Translation: CASILGPKETQYF.

This chain uses TRBV6-1 with TRBJ2-5; a weak D match, TRBD1 (6 bases). Germline V gene data show CDR1 as MNHNS and CDR2 as SASEGT. This CDR3 is 14 amino acids long. Trimming removed 1 base from V and 3 bases from J, with 9 bases in between. CDR3: CASSEGGQEETQYF. As DNA, the CDR3 is TGTGCCAGCAGTGAAGGGGGACAAGAAGAGACCCAGTACTTC.

The chain employs TRBV7-9 and TRBJ2-5; 11 positions match TRBD1. In germline, CDR1 is SEHNR, CDR2 FQNEAQ (reference sequence). The CDR3 contains 16 residues. The V and J ends lost 0 bases and 4 bases, in that order; junction bases with no gene match: 4. CDR3 DNA: TGTGCCAGCAGCTTAGCTGGGACAGGGGGGGGAGAGACCCAGTACTTC. This sequence encodes CASSLAGTGGGETQYF. Variable domain in full (rest from reference TRBV7-9 and TRBJ2-5): DTGVSQNPRHKITKRGQNVTFRCDPISEHNRLYWYRQTLGQGPEFLTYFQNEAQLEKSRLLSDRFSAERPKGSFSTLEIQRTEQGDSAMYLCASSLAGTGGGETQYFGPGTRLLVL.

The chain has TRBV11-3 and TRBJ1-2; 7 positions agree with TRBD1. The junction had 4 bases not matched to a gene; V was cut back by 3 bases and J by 3 bases. Germline V gives CDR1 SGHNT, CDR2 YENEEA. This CDR3 is built from 14 residues. The CDR3 nucleotides read TGTGCCAGCAGCTTGCAGGGGGTTTACTATGGCTACACCTTC. This encodes CASSLQGVYYGYTF.

The chain links TRBV2 to TRBJ1-3; no clear D gene. Trimming pared 2 bases from V and 0 bases from J, leaving 11 bases between. The CDR3 totals 16 residues. Germline V CDR1 and CDR2: SNHLY, FYNNEI. The CDR3 protein is CASSEWIVGSGNTIYF. CDR3 coding DNA: TGTGCCAGCAGTGAATGGATAGTGGGCTCTGGAAACACCATATATTTT. Full variable domain (missing parts from reference TRBV2 and TRBJ1-3): EPEVTQTPSHQVTQMGQEVILRCVPISNHLYFYWYRQILGQKVEFLVSFYNNEISEKSEIFDDQFSVERPDGSNFTLKIRSTKLEDSAMYFCASSEWIVGSGNTIYFGEGSWLTVV.

V and J are TRBV7-6 and TRBJ1-1; 7 nucleotides match TRBD1. The CDR3 length is 14 residues. With V trimmed by 4 bases and J by 6 bases, 8 bases remained unmatched. Germline lookup yields CDR1 SGHVS and CDR2 FNYEAQ. The CDR3 spells CASSSTGVVAEAFF. Written as DNA, the CDR3 is TGTGCCAGCAGCTCAACAGGGGTTGTGGCTGAAGCTTTCTTT. Looking up the rest from reference TRBV7-6 and TRBJ1-1 gives the full variable domain: GAGVSQSPRYKVTKRGQDVALRCDPISGHVSLYWYRQALGQGPEFLTYFNYEAQQDKSGLPNDRFSAERPEGSISTLTIQRTEQRDSAMYRCASSSTGVVAEAFFGQGTRLTVV.

The chain links TRBV18 to TRBJ2-3, with 11 bases matching TRBD1. Germline loops: CDR1 KGHSH, CDR2 LQKENI. The trim removed 3 bases at V and 4 bases at J, leaving 6 bases unmatched. The CDR3 loop spans 16 amino acids. The CDR3 sequence: CASSPFGQGASDTQYF. In nucleotides, the CDR3 is TGTGCCAGCTCACCCTTCGGACAGGGGGCCTCAGATACGCAGTATTTT.